Each of the 8 T cell receptor beta chains below was sequenced from the same sample in a study of blood T cell repertoires in COVID-19. Assay used: immunoSEQ multiplex PCR; TCRdb lists only in-frame clones, some missing. The sample has around 120,000 clones, about 86% seen once. Sequenced sample: PBMCs or T cells enriched from blood (not recorded which). The receptors shown here come from a woman aged 45-60 years who had recovered from COVID-19.

The rearrangement joins TRBV5-4 to TRBJ2-7; tentatively, D is TRBD2 (6 bases). V was shortened by 5 bases and J by 3 bases, with 15 bases between the two germline ends. The CDR3 covers 14 residues. The germline CDR1 and CDR2 sequences are SGHNT and YYREEE (reference sequence). Here the CDR3 DNA reads TGTGCCAGCAGAATCGCGGGGAATCGCTACGAGCAGTACTTC. It yields the protein CASRIAGNRYEQYF. Variable domain in full (rest from reference TRBV5-4 and TRBJ2-7): ETGVTQSPTHLIKTRGQQVTLRCSSQSGHNTVSWYQQALGQGPQFIFQYYREEENGRGNFPPRFSGLQFPNYSSELNVNALELDDSALYLCASRIAGNRYEQYFGPGTRLTVT.

This clone was found once. This rearrangement joins TRBV5-1 to TRBJ2-3; the match to TRBD2 covers 12 bases. The J segment lost 2 bases and the V segment lost 2 bases, leaving 3 bases of the junction unmatched. The germline V gene has CDR1 SGHRS and CDR2 YFSETQ. The CDR3 length is 16 residues. CDR3 region: CASSLSSGGATDTQYF. The CDR3 DNA is TGCGCCAGCAGCTTATCTAGCGGGGGGGCCACAGATACGCAGTATTTT.

The genes are TRBV29-1 and TRBJ2-1, with D possibly TRBD2 on 6 matching bases. Trimming removed 2 bases at V and 7 bases at J, with 9 bases between. This CDR3 contains 12 residues. Per the germline V gene, CDR1 is SQVTM and CDR2 is ANQGSEA. CDR3 region: CSVERRGNEQFF. The DNA for the CDR3 is TGCAGCGTTGAAAGGAGGGGAAATGAGCAGTTCTTC.

V gene TRBV27 combines with J gene TRBJ1-1, with D possibly matching TRBD1 (5 bases). The CDR3 is 15 residues long. With 2 bases removed from V and 1 base from J, the gap between germline ends came to 11 bases. Germline V gene lookup returns CDR1 MNHEY and CDR2 SMNVEV (reference sequence). In nucleotides, the CDR3 is TGTGCCAGCAGTTTAGGCCCCCAGGGGAACACTGAAGCTTTCTTT. Residues: CASSLGPQGNTEAFF.

The chain combines TRBV7-6 with TRBJ2-1; D call uncertain. Trimming pared 0 bases from V and 4 bases from J, leaving 10 bases between. Germline CDR1 SGHVS, CDR2 FNYEAQ. This CDR3 has 15 residues. CDR3 coding DNA: TGTGCCAGCAGCTTAGCAGCGCTGGAATACAATGAGCAGTTCTTC. Its protein product is CASSLAALEYNEQFF.

This chain uses TRBV5-5 with TRBJ1-5; 8 bases align to TRBD1. The CDR3 length is 14 residues. Germline CDR1 and CDR2: SGHKS and YYEKEE (reference sequence). J lost 7 bases, V lost 4 bases, and 7 bases had no gene match. The CDR3 nucleotides read TGTGCCAGCAGCCGACAGGGGCGAGAGCAGCCCCAGCATTTT. This translates into CASSRQGREQPQHF.

This chain links TRBV7-9 with TRBJ1-2; unclear D gene. CDR1 SEHNR and CDR2 FQNEAQ come from the germline V gene (reference sequence). V shed 5 bases and J shed 8 bases, with 12 bases lying between them. The CDR3 extends over 12 amino acids. The CDR3 here is CASSDGVSGYTF. DNA of the CDR3: TGTGCCAGCAGCGACGGAGTGAGCGGCTACACCTTC.

DNA of the CDR3: TGTGCCAGCAGCCAAGCCCCAGGGGGTTACAATGAGCAGTTCTTC. Translated, it gives CASSQAPGGYNEQFF. This sequence joins TRBV3-1 (or the pseudogene TRBV3-2) and TRBJ2-1; TRBD1 matches at 7 bases. CDR1 LGHDT and CDR2 YNNKEL come from the germline V gene (reference sequence). The length of the CDR3 is 15 residues. The junction had 4 bases not matched to a gene; V was cut back by 1 base and J by 4 bases.